This T cell receptor (beta chain) originates from a study of regulatory T cells in long-lasting Graves disease. Regarding the study as a whole: Tissue studied was limited to peripheral blood, excluding thyroid tissue. Among persistent patients, a larger number of public clonotypes were shared (about 3,000) than among newly diagnosed patients (roughly 970).

This clonotype was seen at least ten times. The target antigen is unknown. The authors built TCR beta libraries using iRepertoire HTBI primers and Arm-PCR of CDR3 regions. In the authors' workflow: Gene usage covered approximately 60 TRBV and 14 TRBJ segments. TCRdb fed the multiplex PCR reads into MiXCR, producing one record per CDR3 protein. For this entry, the V and J calls and clone size follow TCRdb and not the study's own pipeline. The sample shows 300,000 to 400,000 distinct CDR3 sequences, around 15% of them seen only once. The CDR3 consists of 12 residues. Deletions cut 8 bases from V and 5 bases from J, with 12 bases between. Time point in this sample: newly diagnosed GD, antithyroid drugs for less than 3 months. The TCR library used RNA extracted from PBMCs. A peripheral blood sample, roughly 8.8 milliliters in volume, was drawn into EDTA tubes.

Sequenced material: peripheral blood mononuclear cells (PBMCs), taken at new diagnosis, from a patient treated with antithyroid drugs. The V and J genes are TRBV12-3 or TRBV12-4 and TRBJ2-5; a weak D match, TRBD1 (6 bases). This TCR derives from a female donor with Graves disease. CDR3 DNA sequence: TGTGCCAGCTCACAGGGATCGGAGACCCAGTACTTC. Its protein is CASSQGSETQYF.